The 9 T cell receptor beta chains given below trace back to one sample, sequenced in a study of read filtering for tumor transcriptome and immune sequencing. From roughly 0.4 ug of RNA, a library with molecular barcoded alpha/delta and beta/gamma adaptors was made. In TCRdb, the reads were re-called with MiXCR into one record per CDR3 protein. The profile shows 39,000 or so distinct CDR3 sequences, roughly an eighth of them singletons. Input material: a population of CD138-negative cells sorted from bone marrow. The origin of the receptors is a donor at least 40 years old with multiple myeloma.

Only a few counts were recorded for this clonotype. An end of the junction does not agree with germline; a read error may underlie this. CDR3 nucleotides: TGCCGCGTTGCCGAGGGCGCCTCCTACAATGAGCAGTTCTTC. Translation gives CRVAEGASYNEQFF. The rearrangement uses TRBV29-1 and TRBJ2-1; D possibly corresponds to TRBD2 (5 bases). Germline V lookup: CDR1 SQVTM, CDR2 ANQGSEA. This CDR3 is 14 amino acids long.

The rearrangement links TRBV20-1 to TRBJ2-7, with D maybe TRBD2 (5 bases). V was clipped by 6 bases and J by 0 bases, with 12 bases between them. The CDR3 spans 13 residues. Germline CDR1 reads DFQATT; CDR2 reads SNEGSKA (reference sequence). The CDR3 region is CSATLLVSYEQYF. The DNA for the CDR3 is TGCAGTGCCACCTTACTAGTCTCCTACGAGCAGTACTTC.

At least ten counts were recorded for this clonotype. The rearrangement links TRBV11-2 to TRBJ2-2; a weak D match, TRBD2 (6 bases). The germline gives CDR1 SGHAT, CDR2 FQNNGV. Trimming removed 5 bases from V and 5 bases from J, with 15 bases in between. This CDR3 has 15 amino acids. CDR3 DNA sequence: TGTGCCAGCAGCGGGAGGACGGCGGGTACCGGGGAGCTGTTTTTT. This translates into CASSGRTAGTGELFF.

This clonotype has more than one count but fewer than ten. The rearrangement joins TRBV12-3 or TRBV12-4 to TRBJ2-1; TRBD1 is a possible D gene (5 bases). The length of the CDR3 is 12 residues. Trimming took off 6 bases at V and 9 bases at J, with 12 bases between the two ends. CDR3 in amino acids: CASRAGSGEQFF. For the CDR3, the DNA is TGTGCCAGCAGGGCAGGGTCCGGTGAGCAGTTCTTC.

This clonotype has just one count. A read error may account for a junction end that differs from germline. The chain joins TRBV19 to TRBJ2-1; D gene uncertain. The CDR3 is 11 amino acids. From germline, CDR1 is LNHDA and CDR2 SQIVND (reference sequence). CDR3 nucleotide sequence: TGTGCCAGTACCTCCGTTGGTGAGCAGTTCTTT. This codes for CASTSVGEQFF.

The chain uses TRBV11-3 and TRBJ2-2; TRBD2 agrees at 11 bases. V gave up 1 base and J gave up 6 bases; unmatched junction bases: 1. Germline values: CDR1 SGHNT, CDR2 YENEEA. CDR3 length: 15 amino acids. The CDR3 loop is CASSLASGGPGELFF. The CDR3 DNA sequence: TGTGCCAGCAGCTTAGCTAGCGGGGGGCCCGGGGAGCTGTTTTTT.

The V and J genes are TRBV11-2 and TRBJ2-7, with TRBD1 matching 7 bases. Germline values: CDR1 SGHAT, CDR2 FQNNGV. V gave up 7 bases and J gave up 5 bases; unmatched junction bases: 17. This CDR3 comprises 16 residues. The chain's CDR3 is CASIPSIGQDDHEQYF. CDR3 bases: TGTGCCAGCATCCCATCGATTGGACAGGACGACCACGAGCAGTACTTC.

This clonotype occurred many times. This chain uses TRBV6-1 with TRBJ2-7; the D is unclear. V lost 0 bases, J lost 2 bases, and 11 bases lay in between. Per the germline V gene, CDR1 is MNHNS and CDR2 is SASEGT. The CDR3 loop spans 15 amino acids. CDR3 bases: TGTGCCAGCAGTGAAGCTTCGGGCTCCGCCTACGAGCAGTACTTC. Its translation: CASSEASGSAYEQYF.

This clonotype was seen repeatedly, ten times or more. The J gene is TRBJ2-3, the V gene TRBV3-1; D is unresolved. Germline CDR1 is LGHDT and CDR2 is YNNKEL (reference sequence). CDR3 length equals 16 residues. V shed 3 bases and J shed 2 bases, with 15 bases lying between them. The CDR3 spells CASSHPPPTVTDTQYF. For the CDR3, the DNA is TGTGCCAGCAGCCACCCCCCTCCGACCGTCACAGATACGCAGTATTTT.